A single sample gave rise to the 10 T cell receptor beta chains below, sequenced in a study of CD8+CD57+ T cells in acquired aplastic anemia. Flow cytometry had shown expanded CD8+CD57+ cells in the patients chosen for sequencing. It was genomic DNA that served as the template for profiling TCR beta VDJ and CDR3. MiXCR, run by TCRdb on the reads, gives a single entry per CDR3 protein. This table holds 100,000 to 150,000 distinct CDR3 sequences, less than 50% found once. Material for sequencing was sorted CD4+, CD8+, or CD8+CD57+ T cells (not recorded which) from PBMCs. The receptor source for this set is a human donor with aplastic anemia.

The table lists this clonotype with many counts. J is TRBJ1-1 and V is TRBV6-6, with a tentative D call TRBD1 (5 bases). This CDR3 spans 13 amino acids. In germline, CDR1 is MNHNY, CDR2 SVGAGI (reference sequence). V lost 5 bases and J lost 3, with 10 bases in between. The CDR3 coding sequence is TGTGCCAGCAGTCACGCCAGGGACACTGAAGCTTTCTTT. It encodes CASSHARDTEAFF.

The chain carries TRBV4-1 and TRBJ2-3; 10 bases agree with TRBD2. The CDR3 is made up of 19 amino acids. Germline CDR1 is MGHRA and CDR2 is YSYEKL. Trimming removed 3 bases from V and 1 base from J; junction bases left unmatched: 13. CDR3 nucleotides: TGCGCCAGCAGCCACGACTACCAAGCGGGGGGGCTCGGCACAGATACGCAGTATTTT. Encoded protein: CASSHDYQAGGLGTDTQYF.

This chain links TRBV15 with TRBJ2-7, with a weak D call TRBD2 (6 bases). The length of the CDR3 is 15 residues. The germline V and J ends were trimmed by 0 bases and 5 bases, with 14 bases remaining between them. Per the germline V gene, CDR1 is LNHNV and CDR2 is YYDKDF (reference sequence). The CDR3 nucleotides read TGTGCCACCAGCAGAGATAGGCAGGAGGGCCACGAGCAGTACTTC. Its protein is CATSRDRQEGHEQYF.

This clonotype came up many times. The chain joins TRBV19 to TRBJ1-3; TRBD1 is a possible D gene (6 bases). Trimming took 9 bases from V and 0 from J, leaving 18 bases between them. The germline CDR1 and CDR2 sequences are LNHDA and SQIVND (reference sequence). The CDR3 has 16 amino acids. The CDR3 here is CASRERQAHSGNTIYF. The DNA of the CDR3 is TGTGCCAGCCGGGAACGACAGGCCCACTCTGGAAACACCATATATTTT.

The chain joins TRBV12-3 or TRBV12-4 to TRBJ2-5; D unresolved. This CDR3 region has 12 residues. Trimming took 3 bases from V and 5 from J, leaving 7 bases between them. CDR3: CASSFFGETQYF. Here the CDR3 DNA reads TGTGCCAGCAGTTTTTTTGGGGAGACCCAGTACTTC.

This clonotype was recorded at least ten times. The chain has TRBV6-5 and TRBJ1-1; D is possibly TRBD1 (5 bases). The CDR3 has 12 residues. The V gene lost 10 bases and the J gene lost 4 bases, with 13 bases spanning the gap. From germline, CDR1 is MNHEY and CDR2 SVGAGI. As DNA, the CDR3 is TGTGCCACCCAGGGCCTGATCACTGAAGCTTTCTTT. Translation: CATQGLITEAFF.

V usage is TRBV25-1 and J usage is TRBJ1-2; D is ambiguous. CDR1 and CDR2 from the germline V gene are MGHDK and SYGVNS. The CDR3 sequence is 13 residues long. V was cut by 5 bases and J by 1 base, with 8 bases left in between. CDR3 nucleotides: TGTGCCAGCAGTTCGACGGTTAACTATGGCTACACCTTC. Translated: CASSSTVNYGYTF.

This clonotype was found many times. The V gene is TRBV19, the J gene TRBJ1-2; 9 nucleotides line up with TRBD1. This CDR3 contains 15 residues. V was clipped by 5 bases and J by 4 bases; unmatched bases: 8. Germline V lookup: CDR1 LNHDA, CDR2 SQIVND (reference sequence). DNA for the CDR3: TGTGCCAGTAGTCCTCAGGGACAGGGATTCTATGGCTACACCTTC. It is translated as CASSPQGQGFYGYTF.

J is TRBJ2-3 and V is TRBV7-2; D gene uncertain. Trimming cost V 1 base and J 9 bases, with 11 bases left between them. This CDR3 has 13 amino acids. The germline V gene has CDR1 SGHTA and CDR2 FQGNSA. CDR3 region: CASSLDRLGTQYF. CDR3 DNA sequence: TGTGCCAGCAGCTTAGACCGTCTGGGGACGCAGTATTTT.

The rearrangement joins TRBV25-1 to TRBJ1-3; D call uncertain. This CDR3 comprises 17 residues. Between the trimmed V and J ends, which lost 2 bases and 4 bases, there was a span of 18 bases. CDR1 and CDR2 from the germline V gene are MGHDK and SYGVNS. The CDR3 loop is CASSEAGSGVEGNTIYF. Written as DNA, the CDR3 is TGTGCCAGCAGTGAAGCGGGTTCAGGAGTGGAAGGAAACACCATATATTTT.